This entry features one TCR beta chain sequence. As yet, its antigen is unknown. PCR involved 60 Vbeta and 13 Jbeta primers. Sequencing used immunoSEQ multiplex PCR; TCRdb keeps in-frame clones, though not all of them. Of 100,000 to 150,000 clones in the sample, roughly three quarters were seen once. This specimen belongs to a study of cytomegalovirus exposure and HLA in healthy donors. Study findings and constraints: A later analysis appeared to link common viral pathogens to several of the most significant clusters. The investigators catalogued 180 or so TCR beta chains as cytomegalovirus-associated. A classifier reportedly called cytomegalovirus status with high sensitivity and specificity. Prior analysis indicated that the majority of TCR beta V segments exhibited productivity approximately 90% or approximately 30% of the time.

Germline V gene lookup returns CDR1 SEHNR and CDR2 FQNEAQ (reference sequence). This CDR3 is built from 14 residues. V lost 1 base to trimming and J lost 4 bases, with 7 bases between them. The sequenced sample consisted of PBMCs. The J gene is TRBJ2-2, the V gene TRBV7-9; D is ambiguous. The clonotype originates from a man aged 25-45 years in good health and CMV-seropositive. The CDR3 nucleotides read TGTGCCAGCAGCTTAGGGCACCTCACCGGGGAGCTGTTTTTT. Residues: CASSLGHLTGELFF.